The 21 T cell receptor beta chains presented below share a single source sample, sequenced in a study of control samples from healthy donors and cancer patients (TCRdb year 2020). Library generation was performed with the immunoSEQ multiplex PCR assay. The source is immuneACCESS, and TCRdb retained only in-frame sequences with V and J called. Part of the clones is not carried over; for the studies checked, unresolved V genes explain less than half of this, and the remainder is unexplained. This sample has about 140,000 clones in its table, and around nine tenths of those were observed once. The ten largest clonotypes hold around 9% of the sample. The sequenced sample was blood. The receptors shown here come from a woman in her twenties or thirties in good health.

This sequence joins TRBV19 and TRBJ1-4, with D perhaps matching TRBD1 (5 bases). The CDR3 has 14 residues. Germline CDR1 LNHDA, CDR2 SQIVND (reference sequence). The germline V and J ends were trimmed by 1 base and 7 bases, with 10 bases remaining between them. CDR3 protein: CASSIGGSGEKLFF. CDR3 coding DNA: TGTGCCAGTAGTATAGGGGGGAGCGGTGAAAAACTGTTTTTT.

V usage is TRBV11-2 and J usage is TRBJ1-1; no clear D. The germline V gene encodes CDR1 SGHAT and CDR2 FQNNGV. There are 13 residues in the CDR3. Between the trimmed V and J ends, which lost 1 base and 4 bases, there was a span of 7 bases. The CDR3 coding sequence is TGTGCCAGCAGCTTAGTCGCGGGCACTGAAGCTTTCTTT. This codes for CASSLVAGTEAFF.

This clone was observed a handful of times. The chain links TRBV5-3 to TRBJ1-1; D is unclear. TRBV5-3 is assigned to the ORF class and has an uncertain function. V lost 3 bases and J lost 4, with 16 bases in between. The CDR3 contains 15 residues. CDR3 DNA: TGTGCCAGAAGCTCCTTCGGGTTCTGGGGCACTGAAGCTTTCTTT. The encoded protein is CARSSFGFWGTEAFF.

The J gene is TRBJ1-1, the V gene TRBV7-8, with unresolved D. This CDR3 is 12 amino acids long. V lost 1 base and J lost 5, with 5 bases in between. In germline, CDR1 is SGHVS, CDR2 FQNEAQ. The DNA of the CDR3 is TGTGCCAGCAGCTTAGATTGGACTGAAGCTTTCTTT. Amino acid sequence: CASSLDWTEAFF. The complete variable domain, with remaining parts taken from reference TRBV7-8 and TRBJ1-1, reads GAGVSQSPRYKVAKRGQDVALRCDPISGHVSLFWYQQALGQGPEFLTYFQNEAQLDKSGLPSDRFFAERPEGSVSTLKIQRTQQEDSAVYLCASSLDWTEAFFGQGTRLTVV.

The chain couples TRBV5-4 to TRBJ1-6; D is possibly TRBD1 (6 bases). This CDR3 has 17 residues. Germline values: CDR1 SGHNT, CDR2 YYREEE (reference sequence). The V end was cut by 3 bases, the J end by 6 bases, with 19 bases between. CDR3 in amino acids: CASSSPDTKGGNSPLHF. As DNA, the CDR3 is TGTGCCAGCAGCTCCCCCGACACTAAAGGGGGTAATTCACCCCTCCACTTT.

This chain connects TRBV28 to TRBJ1-3; 8 bases agree with TRBD1. The trim removed 2 bases at V and 8 bases at J, leaving 5 bases unmatched. The V gene's germline CDR1 is MDHEN and CDR2 SYDVKM. The CDR3 contains 14 residues. Here the CDR3 DNA reads TGTGCCAGCAGTTTAGGGCAGGGGGCCTACACCATATATTTT. Translated: CASSLGQGAYTIYF.

The CDR3 DNA sequence: TGTGCCAGCAGTTACGTTTCTGGGGGGGTTGTTACTGAAGCTTTCTTT. Amino acids: CASSYVSGGVVTEAFF. This chain joins TRBV6-6 and TRBJ1-1, with TRBD1 as a possible D gene (5 bases). The CDR3 covers 16 residues. The V and J ends lost 2 bases and 5 bases respectively, with 18 bases between them. Germline V gene lookup returns CDR1 MNHNY and CDR2 SVGAGI (reference sequence).

The rearrangement links TRBV7-9 to TRBJ2-7; 11 bases line up with TRBD1. Trimming took 3 bases from V and 3 from J; bases not matched to a gene: 1. The CDR3 has 14 residues. Looked up from germline, CDR1 is SEHNR and CDR2 is FQNEAQ (reference sequence). In DNA, the CDR3 is TGTGCCAGCAGCTTCGGGACAGGGGGCTACGAGCAGTACTTC. Amino acid sequence: CASSFGTGGYEQYF.

The V call is TRBV9, the J call TRBJ2-1; the D gene could be TRBD1 or TRBD2 (6 bases each). Germline values: CDR1 SGDLS, CDR2 YYNGEE. Trimming shortened V by 2 bases and J by 0 bases, and 15 bases separated the two germline ends. The CDR3 runs 17 residues. The CDR3 nucleotides are TGTGCCAGCAGCGTGGGGCTTCGGGGGCCCTCCTACAATGAGCAGTTCTTC. Its translation: CASSVGLRGPSYNEQFF. Full variable domain (rest looked up from reference TRBV9 and TRBJ2-1): DSGVTQTPKHLITATGQRVTLRCSPRSGDLSVYWYQQSLDQGLQFLIQYYNGEERAKGNILERFSAQQFPDLHSELNLSSLELGDSALYFCASSVGLRGPSYNEQFFGPGTRLTVL.

This clone came up a few times. The chain couples TRBV5-1 to TRBJ1-6; D is unresolved. The CDR3 contains 14 residues. Between the trimmed V and J ends, which lost 4 bases and 6 bases, there was a span of 11 bases. Germline CDR1 SGHRS, CDR2 YFSETQ. This chain's CDR3 is CASSTAGINSPLHF. The CDR3 bases are TGCGCCAGCAGCACCGCGGGTATTAATTCACCCCTCCACTTT. The entire variable domain, with the rest obtained from reference TRBV5-1 and TRBJ1-6, is as follows: KAGVTQTPRYLIKTRGQQVTLSCSPISGHRSVSWYQQTPGQGLQFLFEYFSETQRNKGNFPGRFSGRQFSNSRSEMNVSTLELGDSALYLCASSTAGINSPLHFGNGTRLTVT.

The CDR3 DNA is TGTGCTAGTGGTTTGAGACGGGAGCCCTCCACAGATACGCAGTATTTT. Translating it yields CASGLRREPSTDTQYF. V usage is TRBV12-5 and J usage is TRBJ2-3; a weak D match, TRBD2 (6 bases). Germline lookup yields CDR1 LGHNT and CDR2 FRNRAP. Trimming took 2 bases from V and 2 from J, leaving 14 bases between them. CDR3 length equals 16 residues.

For this clone: The sample carries other DNA sequences with the same CDR3. V gene TRBV3-1 (or the pseudogene TRBV3-2) combines with J gene TRBJ1-3; no reliable D call. The CDR3 is 15 amino acids. V lost 0 bases and J lost 3, with 9 bases in between. Germline V gene data show CDR1 as LGHDT and CDR2 as YNNKEL (reference sequence). CDR3 sequence: CASSQDRPGGNTIYF. The CDR3 DNA reads TGTGCCAGCAGCCAAGATCGACCAGGTGGAAACACCATATATTTT.

This chain connects TRBV5-6 to TRBJ1-2; TRBD1 aligns across 7 bases. Germline V CDR1 and CDR2: SGHDT, YYEEEE. This CDR3 contains 13 residues. V was clipped by 4 bases and J by 6 bases; unmatched bases: 6. CDR3 sequence (DNA): TGTGCCAGCAGCCTCCAGGGGGTGAATGGCTACACCTTC. The encoded protein is CASSLQGVNGYTF.

The chain employs TRBV29-1 and TRBJ2-1; D unresolved. Per germline, CDR1 SQVTM and CDR2 ANQGSEA. V was cut by 4 bases and J by 5 bases, with 12 bases left in between. The CDR3 is 13 residues long. This CDR3 reads CSVGMVLNNEQFF. Here the CDR3 DNA reads TGCAGCGTTGGTATGGTCCTCAACAATGAGCAGTTCTTC.

This chain uses TRBV29-1 with TRBJ2-1; D remains ambiguous. Germline-derived CDR1 and CDR2 are SQVTM and ANQGSEA. The CDR3 is 10 residues long. CDR3: CSGRSIEQFF. Written as DNA, the CDR3 is TGCAGTGGCAGGTCCATAGAGCAGTTCTTC.

This chain uses TRBV21-1 with TRBJ1-1; TRBD1, the table's D call, lacks a check against the DNA. TRBV21-1 is a documented pseudogene. CDR3 length: 15 residues. The CDR3 nucleotides read TGTGCCAGCAGCTTACCTGGACAGGCGAACACTGAAGCTTTCTTT. This sequence encodes CASSLPGQANTEAFF.

This chain joins TRBV24-1 and TRBJ2-1; 13 bases are a match to TRBD2. The ends lost 3 bases at V and 8 bases at J; junction bases unmatched: 3. CDR3 length: 15 residues. CDR1 is KGHDR and CDR2 is SFDVKD in the germline V gene. The CDR3 DNA follows: TGTGCCACCAGTGATCGGACTAGCGGGAGCGATGAGCAGTTCTTC. Translation gives CATSDRTSGSDEQFF.

J is TRBJ2-3 and V is TRBV5-1; possibly TRBD2 for D (6 bases). The CDR3 contains 15 residues. Germline V gene data show CDR1 as SGHRS and CDR2 as YFSETQ. V gave up 4 bases and J gave up 3 bases, with 15 bases separating them. As DNA, the CDR3 is TGCGCCAGCAGCAGGGCGGAGGGAAAAACAGATACGCAGTATTTT. This codes for CASSRAEGKTDTQYF.

This rearrangement joins TRBV7-6 to TRBJ2-3; D tentatively fits TRBD1 or TRBD2 (5 bases each). The CDR3 runs to 15 residues. Trimming pared 2 bases from V and 2 bases from J, leaving 11 bases between. Germline V gives CDR1 SGHVS, CDR2 FNYEAQ. CDR3 sequence (DNA): TGTGCCAGCAGCTTATTTGGGGGACCCACAGATACGCAGTATTTT. Residues: CASSLFGGPTDTQYF.

The chain links TRBV1 to TRBJ2-2. TRBV1 is reported as a pseudogene. The CDR3 consists of 16 residues. CDR3 residues: CTSSKLRTHPTGELFF. The DNA of the CDR3 is TGCACCAGCAGCAAGCTAAGGACGCACCCCACCGGGGAGCTGTTTTTT.

This chain joins TRBV19 and TRBJ1-1; maybe TRBD1 (5 bases). Germline CDR1 reads LNHDA; CDR2 reads SQIVND (reference sequence). With 1 base removed from V and 5 bases from J, the gap between germline ends came to 8 bases. The CDR3 spans 13 residues. The CDR3 here is CASSIGGVTEAFF. CDR3 DNA sequence: TGTGCCAGTAGTATAGGGGGCGTTACTGAAGCTTTCTTT.